This TCR beta chain was sequenced for a study of blood T cell repertoires in COVID-19 (dated by TCRdb to 2020 to 2021). About the study as a whole: Samples from collaborators originated in the United States, Italy and Spain and spanned both the acute and convalescent phases of COVID-19. The prospective study material was composed of cDNA or gDNA derived from T cells, B-cell-depleted T cells, or PBMCs. Deeply sampled blood TCRbeta repertoires from subjects exposed to, actively infected with, or recovered from COVID-19 were included in the dataset. The repertoires were released in a freely available public database meant as a resource for research on the immune response to SARS-CoV-2. The samples were drawn from the first 160 participants of the ongoing ImmuneRACE study and from some 1,300 subjects provided by 6 global collaborators. Sample metadata almost always included a de-identified subject ID, COVID-19 status, age in years and sex. Where available, HLA class I and class II types were taken from metadata supplied by the sample provider and were not determined by assay-based typing. What the work shows at the level of the full study, not this receptor alone: How much clinical and demographic metadata was included differed by source and by participant, and the metadata was provided uncurated.

As regards this clone: Its antigen remains undetermined. Base qualities are not at hand, and no much larger clone is one base apart.

The germline V gene sets CDR1 to LGHNA and CDR2 to YSLEER. The germline V end is reduced by 0 bases and the J end by 9 bases; junction bases left unmatched: 4. The CDR3 measures 14 amino acids from cysteine to phenylalanine. The kept DNA is CDR3 alone, 42 bases in frame from the first base. Samples from volunteer blood donors who had recovered from COVID-19 were contributed by a second Seattle source. Collaborating institutions collected whole blood in K2EDTA tubes following their own protocols. For TCRbeta analysis, collaborator samples were shipped as frozen whole blood, as isolated PBMCs, or as DNA extracted from either sample type. The immunoSEQ Assay, a bias-controlled multiplex PCR, was used to amplify TCRbeta CDR3 regions from genomic DNA. As for the original processing: Within the assay, amplification of reference gene primers was used to estimate how many nucleated cells each sample contained. To quantify the absolute abundance of each unique TCRbeta CDR3 rearrangement, sequence reads were collapsed and filtered. For each sample, productive Simpson clonality was calculated as the square root of Simpson's diversity index over productive rearrangements. TCRdb stores this immuneACCESS table with in-frame sequences only. Part of the clones is absent; in the studies checked, under half of the shortfall reflects unresolved V genes, and no reason is known for the rest. From that table come the V and J calls and clone size; the DNA was used to work out D and trimming. Here the sample has about 180,000 clones; about 89% occur a single time. Together, the top ten hold approximately 2% of the sample.

The TCR comes from a man between 18 and 35 years old who had recovered from COVID-19. The rearranged segments are TRBV4-3 and TRBJ2-1; TRBD2 lines up with 8 middle nucleotides. The material sequenced was peripheral blood. The CDR3 has the sequence CASSQEGLAGEQFF. The DNA sequence follows: TGCGCCAGCAGCCAAGAAGGACTAGCTGGTGAGCAGTTCTTC.